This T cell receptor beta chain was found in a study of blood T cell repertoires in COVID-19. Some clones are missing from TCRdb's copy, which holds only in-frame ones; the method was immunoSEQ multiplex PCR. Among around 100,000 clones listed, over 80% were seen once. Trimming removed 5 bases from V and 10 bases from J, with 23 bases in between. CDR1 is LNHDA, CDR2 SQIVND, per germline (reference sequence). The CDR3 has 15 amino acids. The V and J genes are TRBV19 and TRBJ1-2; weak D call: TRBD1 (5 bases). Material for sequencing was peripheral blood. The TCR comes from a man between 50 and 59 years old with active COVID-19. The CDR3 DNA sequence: TGTGCCAGTAGTCCCTCCGGGACTGTTGGCTCTGACTACACCTTC. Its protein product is CASSPSGTVGSDYTF.